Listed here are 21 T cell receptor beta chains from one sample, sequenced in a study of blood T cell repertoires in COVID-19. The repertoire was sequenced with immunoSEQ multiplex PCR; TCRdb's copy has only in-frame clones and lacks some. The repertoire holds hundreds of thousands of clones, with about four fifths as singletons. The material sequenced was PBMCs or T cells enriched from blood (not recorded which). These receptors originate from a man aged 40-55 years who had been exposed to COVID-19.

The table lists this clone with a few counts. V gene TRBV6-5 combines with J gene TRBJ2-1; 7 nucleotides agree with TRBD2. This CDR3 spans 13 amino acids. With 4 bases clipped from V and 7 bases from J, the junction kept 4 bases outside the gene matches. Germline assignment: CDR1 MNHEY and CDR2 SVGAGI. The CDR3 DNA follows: TGTGCCAGCAGTTGGGGGGGTAGGAATGAGCAGTTCTTC. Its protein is CASSWGGRNEQFF.

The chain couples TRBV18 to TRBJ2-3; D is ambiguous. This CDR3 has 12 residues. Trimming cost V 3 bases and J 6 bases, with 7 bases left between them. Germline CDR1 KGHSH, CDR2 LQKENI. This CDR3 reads CASSPQRDTQYF. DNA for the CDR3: TGTGCCAGCTCACCCCAGCGCGATACGCAGTATTTT.

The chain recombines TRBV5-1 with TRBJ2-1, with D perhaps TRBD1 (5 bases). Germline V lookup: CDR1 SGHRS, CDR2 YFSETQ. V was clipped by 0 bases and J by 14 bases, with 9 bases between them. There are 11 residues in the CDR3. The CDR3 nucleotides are TGCGCCAGCAGCTTGGAGTCAGGGAAGTTCTTC. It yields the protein CASSLESGKFF.

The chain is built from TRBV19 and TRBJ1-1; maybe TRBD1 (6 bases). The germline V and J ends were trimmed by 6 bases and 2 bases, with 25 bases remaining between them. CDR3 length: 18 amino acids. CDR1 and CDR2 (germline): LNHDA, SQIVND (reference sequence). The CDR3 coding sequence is TGTGCCAGTAGCTTATACGCGGCCCCGGGACATAGAAACACTGAAGCTTTCTTT. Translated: CASSLYAAPGHRNTEAFF.

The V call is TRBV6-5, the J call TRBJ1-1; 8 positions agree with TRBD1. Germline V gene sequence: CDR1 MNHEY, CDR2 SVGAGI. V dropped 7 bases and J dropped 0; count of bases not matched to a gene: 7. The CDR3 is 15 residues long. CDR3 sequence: CASTTLTGVNTEAFF. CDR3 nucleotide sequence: TGTGCCAGCACCACCCTGACAGGGGTGAACACTGAAGCTTTCTTT.

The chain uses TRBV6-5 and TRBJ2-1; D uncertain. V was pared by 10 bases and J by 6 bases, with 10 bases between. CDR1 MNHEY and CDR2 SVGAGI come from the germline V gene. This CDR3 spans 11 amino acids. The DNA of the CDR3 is TGTGCCACCAATCAGTTCAATGAGCAGTTCTTC. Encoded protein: CATNQFNEQFF.

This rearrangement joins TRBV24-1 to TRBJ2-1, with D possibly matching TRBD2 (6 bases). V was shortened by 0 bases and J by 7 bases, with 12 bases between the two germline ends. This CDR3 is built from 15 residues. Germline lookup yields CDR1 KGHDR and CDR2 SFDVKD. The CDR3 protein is CATSDLAGSVNEQFF. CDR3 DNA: TGTGCCACCAGTGATTTGGCGGGATCGGTGAATGAGCAGTTCTTC.

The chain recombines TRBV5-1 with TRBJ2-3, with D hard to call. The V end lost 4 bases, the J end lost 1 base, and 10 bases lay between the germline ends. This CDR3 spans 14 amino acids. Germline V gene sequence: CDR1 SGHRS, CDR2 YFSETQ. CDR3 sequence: CASSPNIGTDTQYF. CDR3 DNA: TGCGCCAGCAGCCCGAACATCGGCACAGATACGCAGTATTTT.

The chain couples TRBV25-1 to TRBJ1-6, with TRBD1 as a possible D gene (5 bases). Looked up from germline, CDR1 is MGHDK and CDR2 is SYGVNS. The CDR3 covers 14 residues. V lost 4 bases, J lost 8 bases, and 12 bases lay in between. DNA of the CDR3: TGTGCCAGCAGTGTTAGGGGTAGGGATTCACCCCTCCACTTT. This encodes CASSVRGRDSPLHF.

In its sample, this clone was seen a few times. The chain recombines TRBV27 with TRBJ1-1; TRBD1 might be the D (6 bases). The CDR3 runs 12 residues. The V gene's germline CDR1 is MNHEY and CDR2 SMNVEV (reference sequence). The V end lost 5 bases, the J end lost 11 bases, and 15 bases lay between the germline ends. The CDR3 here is CASSEDRRSAFF. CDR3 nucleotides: TGTGCCAGCAGTGAAGACAGGAGATCGGCTTTCTTT.

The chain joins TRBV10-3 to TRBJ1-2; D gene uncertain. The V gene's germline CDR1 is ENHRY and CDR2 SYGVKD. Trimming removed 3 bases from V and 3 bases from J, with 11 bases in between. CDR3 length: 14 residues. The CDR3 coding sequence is TGTGCCATCAGTGACAGGTCCTCAGACTATGGCTACACCTTC. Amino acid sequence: CAISDRSSDYGYTF.

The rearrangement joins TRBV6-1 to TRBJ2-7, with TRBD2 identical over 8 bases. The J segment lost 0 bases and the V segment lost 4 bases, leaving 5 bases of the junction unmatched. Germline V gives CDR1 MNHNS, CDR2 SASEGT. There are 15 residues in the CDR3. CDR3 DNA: TGTGCCAGCAGTGCCAGTACTAGCGGCTCCTACGAGCAGTACTTC. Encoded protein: CASSASTSGSYEQYF.

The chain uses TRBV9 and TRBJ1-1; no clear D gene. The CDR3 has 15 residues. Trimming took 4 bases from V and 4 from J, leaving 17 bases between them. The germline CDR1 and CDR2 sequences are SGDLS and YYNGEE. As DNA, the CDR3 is TGTGCCAGCAGCATTTACACGGGAGAGGGCACTGAAGCTTTCTTT. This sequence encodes CASSIYTGEGTEAFF.

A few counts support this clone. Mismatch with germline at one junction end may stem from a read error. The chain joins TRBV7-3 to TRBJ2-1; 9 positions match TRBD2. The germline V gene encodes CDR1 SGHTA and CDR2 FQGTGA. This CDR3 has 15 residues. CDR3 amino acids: CASSLGTSSSNEQFF. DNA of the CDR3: TGTGCCAGCAGCTTGGGGACTAGCTCCTCCAATGAGCAGTTCTTC.

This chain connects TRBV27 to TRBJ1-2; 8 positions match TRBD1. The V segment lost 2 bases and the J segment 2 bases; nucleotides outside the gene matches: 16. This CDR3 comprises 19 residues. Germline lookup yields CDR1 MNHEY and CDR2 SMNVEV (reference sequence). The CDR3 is CASSLQAWTGLTLNYGYTF. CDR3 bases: TGTGCCAGCAGTTTACAAGCGTGGACAGGGTTGACCCTCAACTATGGCTACACCTTC.

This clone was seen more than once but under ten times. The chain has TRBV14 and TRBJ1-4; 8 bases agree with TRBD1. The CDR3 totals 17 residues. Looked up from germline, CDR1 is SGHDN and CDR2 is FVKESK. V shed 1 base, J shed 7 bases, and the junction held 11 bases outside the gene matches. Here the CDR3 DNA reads TGTGCCAGCAGCCAAGTTGGCGGAGGACAGGGTTTTGAAAAACTGTTTTTT. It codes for CASSQVGGGQGFEKLFF. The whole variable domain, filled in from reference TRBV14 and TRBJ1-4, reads EAGVTQFPSHSVIEKGQTVTLRCDPISGHDNLYWYRRVMGKEIKFLLHFVKESKQDESGMPNNRFLAERTGGTYSTLKVQPAELEDSGVYFCASSQVGGGQGFEKLFFGSGTQLSVL.

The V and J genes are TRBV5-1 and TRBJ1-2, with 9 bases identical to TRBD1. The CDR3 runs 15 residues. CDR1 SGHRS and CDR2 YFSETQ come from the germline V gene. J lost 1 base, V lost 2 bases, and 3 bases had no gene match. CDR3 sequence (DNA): TGCGCCAGCAGCTTTGGGGGACAGGGTAACTATGGCTACACCTTC. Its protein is CASSFGGQGNYGYTF.

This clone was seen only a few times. CDR3 sequence reads: CASSLWTSRGDGYTF. CDR3 nucleotide sequence: TGCGCCAGCAGCTTATGGACATCTCGAGGTGATGGCTACACCTTC. The chain recombines TRBV5-1 with TRBJ1-2; the D gene is possibly TRBD1 (5 bases). V dropped 2 bases and J dropped 6 bases, with 17 bases sitting between them. Looked up from germline, CDR1 is SGHRS and CDR2 is YFSETQ. There are 15 residues in the CDR3.

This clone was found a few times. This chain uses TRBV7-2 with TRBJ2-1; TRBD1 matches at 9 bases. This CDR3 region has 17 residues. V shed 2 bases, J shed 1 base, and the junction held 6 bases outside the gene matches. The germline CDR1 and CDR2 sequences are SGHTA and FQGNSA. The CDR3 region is CASSLTGGALSYNEQFF. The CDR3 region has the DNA TGTGCCAGCAGCTTAACAGGGGGCGCTTTGTCCTACAATGAGCAGTTCTTC.

CDR3 coding DNA: TGTGCCAGCAGCTTCCTGGACAGCTCCTACAATGAGCAGTTCTTC. Translated, it gives CASSFLDSSYNEQFF. The J gene is TRBJ2-1, the V gene TRBV7-9; tentative D call: TRBD1 (6 bases). The CDR3 extends over 15 amino acids. Trimming stripped 3 bases from V and 0 bases from J, with 9 bases between. Germline lookup yields CDR1 SEHNR and CDR2 FQNEAQ (reference sequence).

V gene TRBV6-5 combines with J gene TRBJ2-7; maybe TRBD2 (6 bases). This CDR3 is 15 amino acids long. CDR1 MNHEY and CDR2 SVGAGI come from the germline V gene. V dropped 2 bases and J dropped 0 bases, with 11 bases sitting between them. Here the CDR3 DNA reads TGTGCCAGCAGTTACCGGACCGGGGGCTCCTACGAGCAGTACTTC. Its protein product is CASSYRTGGSYEQYF.